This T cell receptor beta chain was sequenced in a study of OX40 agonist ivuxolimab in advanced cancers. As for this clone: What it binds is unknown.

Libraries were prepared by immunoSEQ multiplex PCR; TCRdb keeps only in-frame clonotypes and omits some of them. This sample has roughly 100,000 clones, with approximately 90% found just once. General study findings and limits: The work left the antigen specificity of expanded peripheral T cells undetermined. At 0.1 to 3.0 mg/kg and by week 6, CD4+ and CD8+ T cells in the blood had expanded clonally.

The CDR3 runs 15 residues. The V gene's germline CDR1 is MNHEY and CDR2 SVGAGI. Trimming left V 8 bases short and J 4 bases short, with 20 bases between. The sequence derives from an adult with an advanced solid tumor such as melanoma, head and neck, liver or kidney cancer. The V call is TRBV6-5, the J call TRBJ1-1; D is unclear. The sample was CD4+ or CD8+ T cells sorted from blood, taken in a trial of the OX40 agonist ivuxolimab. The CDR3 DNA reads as TGTGCCAGCTCCCCCGGTGCCGCGACGGGCACTGAAGCTTTCTTT. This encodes CASSPGAATGTEAFF.